This T cell receptor (beta chain) was found in a study of blood T cell repertoires in COVID-19. Germline V lookup: CDR1 LGHDT, CDR2 YNNKEL (reference sequence). This CDR3 is built from 15 residues. V was clipped by 3 bases and J by 4 bases; unmatched bases: 5. TCRdb keeps only in-frame clones here, not all; method: immunoSEQ multiplex PCR. Here the sample spans approximately 160,000 clones, over 75% being singletons. The sequenced sample was PBMCs or T cells enriched from blood (not recorded which). The rearrangement joins TRBV3-1 (or the pseudogene TRBV3-2) to TRBJ2-1; 8 nucleotides align to TRBD1. This receptor was obtained from a man aged 35-49 years who had recovered from COVID-19. This chain's CDR3 is CASSQDRALYNEQFF. The CDR3 bases are TGTGCCAGCAGCCAGGACAGGGCACTATACAATGAGCAGTTCTTC.